A selection of T cell receptor beta chains follows, all from one sample in a study of blood T cell repertoires in COVID-19. The protocol was immunoSEQ multiplex PCR, while the TCRdb copy is restricted to in-frame clones and leaves out a portion. The data contain around 280,000 clones, roughly 86% of them singletons. Material: peripheral blood. The receptors were sampled from a woman between 25 and 40 years old with COVID-19, enrolled during active disease. The CDR3 runs from the conserved cysteine through the conserved F or W. A D gene is named only where the DNA matches it firmly. Clone size is given for some rows only: seen once, a few or many times, or a class if the clone is expanded.

clone size | D gene | J gene | V gene | CDR3 DNA | CDR3 protein
. | TRBD2 | TRBJ2-7 | TRBV23-1 | TGCGCCAGCAGTCTTAACCTACAAGTAGCGGGACCTTCAGATCCCCGTGGGGAGCAGTACTTC | CASSLNLQVAGPSDPRGEQYF
. | . | TRBJ1-5 | TRBV19 | TGTGCCAGTAACCGGGGTTATAGCAATCAGCCCCAGCATTTT | CASNRGYSNQPQHF
. | TRBD1 | TRBJ2-5 | TRBV10-1 | TGCGCCAGCAGTGGAAGACAGGGAGACCAAGAGACCCAGTACTTC | CASSGRQGDQETQYF
. | . | TRBJ2-7 | TRBV7-8 | TGTGCCAGCAGCTTAGCGGCATCCTACGAGCAGTACTTC | CASSLAASYEQYF
. | . | TRBJ1-1 | TRBV7-9 | TGTGCCAGCAGCTTAGACCAGGGGACTGAAGCTTTCTTT | CASSLDQGTEAFF
. | TRBD1 | TRBJ1-6 | TRBV6-5 | TGTGCCAGCAGTACAGGGGATTATTCACCCCTCCACTTT | CASSTGDYSPLHF
. | . | TRBJ2-2 | TRBV5-8 | TGTGCCAGCAGCTGGCCGGGACACAACACCGGGGAGCTGTTTTTT | CASSWPGHNTGELFF
. | TRBD1 | TRBJ1-2 | TRBV7-9 | TGTGCCAGCAGCTTCAGGGGGCCTGGCTACACCTTC | CASSFRGPGYTF
. | . | TRBJ1-2 | TRBV2 | TGTGCCAGCAGGCGGGTTTATGGCTACACCTTC | CASRRVYGYTF
. | . | TRBJ1-1 | TRBV5-1 | TGCGCCAGCTCTGGGGCCCTGGCGGTCACTGAAGCTTTCTTT | CASSGALAVTEAFF
. | . | TRBJ2-1 | TRBV5-5 | TGTGCCAGCAGCTTGGTGACTCGGGGGTGGTCCTACAATGAGCAGTTCTTC | CASSLVTRGWSYNEQFF
. | . | TRBJ2-3 | TRBV3-1/TRBV3-2 | TGTGCCAGCAGCTTCCTCGCTCGGGGTAGAACAGATACGCAGTATTTT | CASSFLARGRTDTQYF
once | TRBD1 | TRBJ1-1 | TRBV27 | TGTGCCAGCAGTCTGACCACAGGGGCGAACACTGAAGCTTTCTTT | CASSLTTGANTEAFF
once | . | TRBJ1-5 | TRBV19 | TGTGCCAGTAGTATAGACCTTCCAACAAGTTATAGCAATCAGCCCCAGCATTTT | CASSIDLPTSYSNQPQHF
. | TRBD2 | TRBJ2-7 | TRBV3-1/TRBV3-2 | TGTGCCAGCAGCCAAGTTAGGCCAGGCTACGGACTAGCGGGAACTTCCTTCGCCGAGCAGTACTTC | CASSQVRPGYGLAGTSFAEQYF
. | TRBD1 | TRBJ2-2 | TRBV13 | TGTGCCAGCAGCTTATTAGGACAGGGGGCCGGGGAGCTGTTTTTT | CASSLLGQGAGELFF
. | . | TRBJ1-2 | TRBV21-1 | TGTGCCAGCAGACAGGGGGCGCAGGGTCTCGTCTATGGCTACACCTTC | CASRQGAQGLVYGYTF
. | TRBD1 | TRBJ2-7 | TRBV11-2 | TGTGCCAGCAGGAGGGACAGTGGGCCCTACGAGCAGTACTTC | CASRRDSGPYEQYF
. | TRBD2 | TRBJ2-7 | TRBV6-5 | TGTGCCAGCAGTTCCGGACTAGCGGAGCAGTACTTC | CASSSGLAEQYF
. | . | TRBJ1-5 | TRBV5-6 | TGTGCCAGCAGCTTGGGGAGGGGAAGCAATCAGCCCCAGCATTTT | CASSLGRGSNQPQHF
. | . | TRBJ2-3 | TRBV29-1 | TGCAGCGTAGCGAGCGGGAGCACAGATACGCAGTATTTT | CSVASGSTDTQYF
once | TRBD2 | TRBJ2-3 | TRBV2 | TGTGCCAGCGAGGTCTATCTAGCGGGAGTGGATACGCAGTATTTT | CASEVYLAGVDTQYF